The source of this TCR beta chain is a study of blood T cells in healthy people across ages. Study-level results: Diversity was higher, and naive CD4+ cells more numerous, in long-lived donors than in aged donors.

Per the germline V gene, CDR1 is SNHLY and CDR2 is FYNNEI. The ends were cut back, 6 bases at V and 2 bases at J, with 16 bases in the middle. CDR3 length: 15 residues. As regards this clonotype: The antigen is not known.

Primers used in a second PCR of about 7 to 12 cycles were a sample-barcoded 5' primer and a J-beta primer mix. TCRdb re-called the 5' RACE reads through MiXCR, storing one row per CDR3 protein. In the table there are 1.8 million or so distinct CDR3 sequences, about two fifths of which are singletons. Sequenced: blood. This clonotype was obtained from a human donor in good health. The V gene is TRBV2, the J gene TRBJ2-5; D might be TRBD1 or TRBD2, each matching 5 bases. CDR3 DNA sequence: TGTGCCAGCAGCCCTGGGGACCTGGTTCAAGAGACCCAGTACTTC. This translates into CASSPGDLVQETQYF. Looking up the rest from reference TRBV2 and TRBJ2-5 gives the full variable domain: EPEVTQTPSHQVTQMGQEVILRCVPISNHLYFYWYRQILGQKVEFLVSFYNNEISEKSEIFDDQFSVERPDGSNFTLKIRSTKLEDSAMYFCASSPGDLVQETQYFGPGTRLLVL.